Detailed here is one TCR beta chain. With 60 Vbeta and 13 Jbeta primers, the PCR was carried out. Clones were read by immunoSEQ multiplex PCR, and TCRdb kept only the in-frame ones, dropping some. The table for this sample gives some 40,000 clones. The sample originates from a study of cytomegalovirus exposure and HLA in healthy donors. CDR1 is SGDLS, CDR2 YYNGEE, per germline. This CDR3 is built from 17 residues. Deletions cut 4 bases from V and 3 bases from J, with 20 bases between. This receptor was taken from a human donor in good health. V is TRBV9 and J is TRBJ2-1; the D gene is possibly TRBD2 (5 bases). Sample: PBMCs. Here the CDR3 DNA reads TGTGCCAGCAGCCCATCACACGGGAAGATGGGCTACAATGAGCAGTTCTTC. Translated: CASSPSHGKMGYNEQFF.